These T cell receptor beta chains were read from a single sample in a study of post-analysis software for immune sequencing data. TCRdb re-analysed the PCR reads in MiXCR, keeping a single row per CDR3 protein. In the table there are hundreds of thousands of distinct CDR3 sequences, around 33% of which are singletons. Sequencing was done on a sample of blood. These receptors were obtained from a girl aged 5-17 years with multiple sclerosis. Each CDR3 is given with its conserved first and last residue. Fields, in order: J gene, V gene, D gene, clone size, CDR3 DNA, CDR3 protein. D genes are given only for firm matches. Size tells how often a clone was seen (once, few, many) or the class of an expanded clone, and some rows leave it out.

j_call: TRBJ2-3
v_call: TRBV21-1
d_call: -
clone_size: -
cdr3_nt: TGTGCCAGCAGCAAATCGGTAGCGGAGGATGATACGCAGTATTTT
cdr3_aa: CASSKSVAEDDTQYF

j_call: TRBJ1-1
v_call: TRBV12-3/TRBV12-4
d_call: -
clone_size: -
cdr3_nt: TGTGCCAGCTCTCAAGAGGCAGGGATGAACACTGAAGCTTTCTTT
cdr3_aa: CASSQEAGMNTEAFF

j_call: TRBJ1-1
v_call: TRBV5-1
d_call: TRBD1
clone_size: few
cdr3_nt: TGCGCCAGCAGCGACAGGGGGAACACTGAAGCTTTCTTT
cdr3_aa: CASSDRGNTEAFF

j_call: TRBJ2-4
v_call: TRBV12-3/TRBV12-4
d_call: TRBD1
clone_size: few
cdr3_nt: TGTGCCAGCAGTCCACGGGACAGGGCCGACATTCAGTACTTC
cdr3_aa: CASSPRDRADIQYF

j_call: TRBJ2-2
v_call: TRBV6-1
d_call: TRBD2
clone_size: -
cdr3_nt: TGTGCCGGCTCGGGGGGAACCGGGGAGCTGTTTTTT
cdr3_aa: CAGSGGTGELFF

j_call: TRBJ1-1
v_call: TRBV27
d_call: -
clone_size: -
cdr3_nt: TGTGCCAGCAGTTCCCGGACATTAGAAGCTTTCTTT
cdr3_aa: CASSSRTLEAFF

j_call: TRBJ1-2
v_call: TRBV4-1
d_call: TRBD1
clone_size: -
cdr3_nt: TGCGCCAGCAGCTCCCAGGGGGGGAATGGCTACACCTTC
cdr3_aa: CASSSQGGNGYTF

j_call: TRBJ1-1
v_call: TRBV28
d_call: -
clone_size: -
cdr3_nt: TGTGCCAGCAGTTTACTCACTCTCATGAACACTGAAGCTTTCTTT
cdr3_aa: CASSLLTLMNTEAFF

j_call: TRBJ2-1
v_call: TRBV6-2/TRBV6-3
d_call: -
clone_size: -
cdr3_nt: TGTGCCAGCAGTTACCCGGAGCGGGAGCAGTTCTTC
cdr3_aa: CASSYPEREQFF

j_call: TRBJ1-2
v_call: TRBV12-3/TRBV12-4
d_call: -
clone_size: few
cdr3_nt: TGTGCCAGCAGTTTGAGCAGGGAATTATCCGGCTACACCTTC
cdr3_aa: CASSLSRELSGYTF

j_call: TRBJ1-2
v_call: TRBV7-9
d_call: -
clone_size: -
cdr3_nt: TGTGCCAGCAGCTTAGGGTGGCTTGGCTACACCTTC
cdr3_aa: CASSLGWLGYTF

j_call: TRBJ2-5
v_call: TRBV6-5
d_call: -
clone_size: few
cdr3_nt: TGTGCCAGCAGTCCCGACGCCGGGATTCGAGAGACCCAGTACTTC
cdr3_aa: CASSPDAGIRETQYF

j_call: TRBJ2-5
v_call: TRBV6-6
d_call: -
clone_size: -
cdr3_nt: TGTGCCAGCAGCTTTCCACGGCAGGGAGAGACCCAGTACTTC
cdr3_aa: CASSFPRQGETQYF

j_call: TRBJ2-2
v_call: TRBV6-5
d_call: -
clone_size: -
cdr3_nt: TGTGCCAGCAGTTACCCCCGCTCGGGGGCTTTCACCGGGGAGCTGTTTTTT
cdr3_aa: CASSYPRSGAFTGELFF

j_call: TRBJ2-5
v_call: TRBV7-3
d_call: TRBD2
clone_size: many
cdr3_nt: TGTGCCAGCAGCTTGGGACTAGCGGGGGGATCAGAGACCCAGTACTTC
cdr3_aa: CASSLGLAGGSETQYF

j_call: TRBJ1-5
v_call: TRBV10-3
d_call: TRBD1
clone_size: few
cdr3_nt: TGTGCCATCAGTGAGTCCGCAGGGGGAAGCAATCAGCCCCAGCATTTT
cdr3_aa: CAISESAGGSNQPQHF

j_call: TRBJ1-1
v_call: TRBV5-1
d_call: -
clone_size: -
cdr3_nt: TGCGCCAGCAGCTTTTTGGATTTGAACACTGAAGCTTTCTTT
cdr3_aa: CASSFLDLNTEAFF

j_call: TRBJ2-1
v_call: TRBV24-1
d_call: TRBD1
clone_size: -
cdr3_nt: TGTGCCACCAGTGAGACAGGGGGGGCTAATGAGCAGTTCTTC
cdr3_aa: CATSETGGANEQFF

j_call: TRBJ2-5
v_call: TRBV6-5
d_call: TRBD2
clone_size: many
cdr3_nt: TGTGCCAGCAGATTCACCGGGACTAGCGGAGAGACCCAGTACTTC
cdr3_aa: CASRFTGTSGETQYF

j_call: TRBJ1-6
v_call: TRBV5-1
d_call: TRBD1
clone_size: few
cdr3_nt: TGCGCCAGCAGCCCCGAGACAGGGCCTTCTCGAACCCTCCACTTT
cdr3_aa: CASSPETGPSRTLHF

j_call: TRBJ2-3
v_call: TRBV3-1
d_call: TRBD2
clone_size: -
cdr3_nt: TGTGCCAGCAGCCACCTAGCGGGGGCAGCAGATACGCAGTATTTT
cdr3_aa: CASSHLAGAADTQYF

j_call: TRBJ1-4
v_call: TRBV20-1
d_call: -
clone_size: few
cdr3_nt: TGCAGTGCTAGAGATGGGCGGCCTGAAAAACTGTTTTTT
cdr3_aa: CSARDGRPEKLFF

j_call: TRBJ2-6
v_call: TRBV5-1
d_call: -
clone_size: -
cdr3_nt: TGCGCCAGCAGCTTGGTTGGTCCAATCTACTCTGGGGCCAACGTCCTGACTTTC
cdr3_aa: CASSLVGPIYSGANVLTF

j_call: TRBJ2-7
v_call: TRBV28
d_call: -
clone_size: few
cdr3_nt: TGTGCCAGCAGTTCTGCGACACCTGCCGCCTCCTACGAGCAGTACTTC
cdr3_aa: CASSSATPAASYEQYF

j_call: TRBJ2-3
v_call: TRBV5-1
d_call: -
clone_size: -
cdr3_nt: TGCGCCAGCAGCTCACCGCGGGGTTCCACAGATACGCAGTATTTT
cdr3_aa: CASSSPRGSTDTQYF

j_call: TRBJ1-2
v_call: TRBV4-1
d_call: -
clone_size: few
cdr3_nt: TGCGCCAGCCGACAAATTCCCGATGGCTATGGCTACACCTTC
cdr3_aa: CASRQIPDGYGYTF

j_call: TRBJ1-1
v_call: TRBV7-3
d_call: TRBD1
clone_size: once
cdr3_nt: TGTGCCAGCAGCTTATCAGGGGGCCGAACTGAAGCTTTCTTT
cdr3_aa: CASSLSGGRTEAFF

j_call: TRBJ2-7
v_call: TRBV6-6
d_call: TRBD1
clone_size: few
cdr3_nt: TGTGCCAGCACTCTGGAAAGACAGGGGCCCTCCTACGAGCAGTACTTC
cdr3_aa: CASTLERQGPSYEQYF